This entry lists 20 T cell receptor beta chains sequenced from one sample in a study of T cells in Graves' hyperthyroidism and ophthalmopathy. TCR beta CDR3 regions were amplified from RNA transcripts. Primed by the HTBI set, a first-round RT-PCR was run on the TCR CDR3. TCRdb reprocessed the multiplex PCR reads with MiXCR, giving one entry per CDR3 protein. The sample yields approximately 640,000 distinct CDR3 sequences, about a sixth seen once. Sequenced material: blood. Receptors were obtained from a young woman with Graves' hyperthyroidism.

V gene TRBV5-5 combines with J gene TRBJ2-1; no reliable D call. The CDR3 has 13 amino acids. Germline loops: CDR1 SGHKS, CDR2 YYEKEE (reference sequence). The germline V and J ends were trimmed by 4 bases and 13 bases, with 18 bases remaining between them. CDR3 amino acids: CASSPSNGVPQFF. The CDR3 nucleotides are TGTGCCAGCAGCCCTTCAAATGGGGTACCCCAGTTCTTC. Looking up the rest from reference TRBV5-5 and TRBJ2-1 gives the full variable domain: DAGVTQSPTHLIKTRGQQVTLRCSPISGHKSVSWYQQVLGQGPQFIFQYYEKEERGRGNFPDRFSARQFPNYSSELNVNALLLGDSALYLCASSPSNGVPQFFGPGTRLTVL.

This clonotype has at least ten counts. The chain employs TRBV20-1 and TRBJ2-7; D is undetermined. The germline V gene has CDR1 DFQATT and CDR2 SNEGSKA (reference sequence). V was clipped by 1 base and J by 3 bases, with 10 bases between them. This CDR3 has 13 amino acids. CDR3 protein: CSARGQRIYEQYF. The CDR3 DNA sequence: TGCAGTGCTAGAGGTCAGAGGATCTACGAGCAGTACTTC.

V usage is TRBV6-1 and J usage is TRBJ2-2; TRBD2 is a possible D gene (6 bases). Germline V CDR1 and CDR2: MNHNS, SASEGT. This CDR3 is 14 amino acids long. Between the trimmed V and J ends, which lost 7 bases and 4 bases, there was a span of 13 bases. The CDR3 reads CASKPGVSTGELFF. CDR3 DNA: TGTGCCAGCAAGCCGGGAGTGAGCACCGGGGAGCTGTTTTTT.

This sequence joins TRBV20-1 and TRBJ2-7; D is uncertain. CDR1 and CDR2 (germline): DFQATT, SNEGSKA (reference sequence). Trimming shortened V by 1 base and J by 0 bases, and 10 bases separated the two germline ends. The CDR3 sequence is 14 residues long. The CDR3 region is CSARAPSSSYEQYF. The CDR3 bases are TGCAGTGCTAGAGCCCCTTCGAGCTCCTACGAGCAGTACTTC.

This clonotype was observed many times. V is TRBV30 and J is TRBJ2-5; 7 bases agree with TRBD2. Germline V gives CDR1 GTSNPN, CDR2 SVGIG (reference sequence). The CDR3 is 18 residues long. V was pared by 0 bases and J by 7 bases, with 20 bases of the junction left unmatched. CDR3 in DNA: TGTGCCTGGAGTGTAGCGCTAGCGGTGACCTCCTCACGAGGGACCCAGTACTTC. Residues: CAWSVALAVTSSRGTQYF.

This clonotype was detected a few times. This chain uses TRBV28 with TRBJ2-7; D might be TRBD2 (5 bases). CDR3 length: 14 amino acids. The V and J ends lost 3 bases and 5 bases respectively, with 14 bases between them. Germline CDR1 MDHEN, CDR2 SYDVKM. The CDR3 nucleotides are TGTGCCAGCAGTTTTAGAGGGCCCCCGGACGAGCAGTACTTC. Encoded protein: CASSFRGPPDEQYF. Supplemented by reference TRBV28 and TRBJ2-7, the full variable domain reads DVKVTQSSRYLVKRTGEKVFLECVQDMDHENMFWYRQDPGLGLRLIYFSYDVKMKEKGDIPEGYSVSREKKERFSLILESASTNQTSMYLCASSFRGPPDEQYFGPGTRLTVT.

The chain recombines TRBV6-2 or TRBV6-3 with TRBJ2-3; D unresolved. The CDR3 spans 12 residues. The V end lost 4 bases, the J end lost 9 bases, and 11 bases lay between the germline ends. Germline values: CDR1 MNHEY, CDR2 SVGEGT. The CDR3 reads CASSFDPATQYF. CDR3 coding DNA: TGTGCCAGCAGTTTTGACCCTGCCACGCAGTATTTT.

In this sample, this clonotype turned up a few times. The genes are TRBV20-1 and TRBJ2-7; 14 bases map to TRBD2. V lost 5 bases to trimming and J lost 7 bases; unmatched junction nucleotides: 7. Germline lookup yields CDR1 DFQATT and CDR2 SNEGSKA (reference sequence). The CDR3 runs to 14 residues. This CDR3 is CSAGTSGSGREQYF. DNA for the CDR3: TGCAGTGCTGGGACTAGCGGGAGCGGTCGGGAGCAGTACTTC.

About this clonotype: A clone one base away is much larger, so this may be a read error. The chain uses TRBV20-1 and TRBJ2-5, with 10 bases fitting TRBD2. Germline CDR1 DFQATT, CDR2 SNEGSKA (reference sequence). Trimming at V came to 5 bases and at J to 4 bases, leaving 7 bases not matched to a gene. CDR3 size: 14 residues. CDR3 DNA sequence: TGCAGTGCTGGAACGAGACTAGCGGGAGAGACCCAGTACTTC. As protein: CSAGTRLAGETQYF.

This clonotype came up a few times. The DNA for the CDR3 is TGCGCCAGCAGCTTAGATCGTAACAGGGACAATGAGCAGTTCTTC. It is translated as CASSLDRNRDNEQFF. The chain uses TRBV5-1 and TRBJ2-1; D is possibly TRBD1 (6 bases). This CDR3 has 15 amino acids. Germline values: CDR1 SGHRS, CDR2 YFSETQ. Trimming shortened V by 2 bases and J by 5 bases, and 14 bases separated the two germline ends.

The CDR3 DNA follows: TGTGCCAGCACCCCGGCGGGGGGCTTCAATTCACCCCTCCACTTT. It is translated as CASTPAGGFNSPLHF. J is TRBJ1-6 and V is TRBV28; possible D gene TRBD1, 6 bases. This CDR3 is 15 amino acids long. CDR1 MDHEN and CDR2 SYDVKM come from the germline V gene. Trimming cost V 7 bases and J 7 bases, with 17 bases left between them.

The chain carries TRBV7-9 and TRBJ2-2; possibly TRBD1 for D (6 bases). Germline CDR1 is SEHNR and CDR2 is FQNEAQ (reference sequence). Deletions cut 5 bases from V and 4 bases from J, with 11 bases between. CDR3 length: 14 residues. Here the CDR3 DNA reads TGTGCCAGCAGCCACAGGGAACCCACCGGGGAGCTGTTTTTT. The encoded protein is CASSHREPTGELFF. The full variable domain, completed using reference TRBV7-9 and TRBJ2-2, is DTGVSQNPRHKITKRGQNVTFRCDPISEHNRLYWYRQTLGQGPEFLTYFQNEAQLEKSRLLSDRFSAERPKGSFSTLEIQRTEQGDSAMYLCASSHREPTGELFFGEGSRLTVL.

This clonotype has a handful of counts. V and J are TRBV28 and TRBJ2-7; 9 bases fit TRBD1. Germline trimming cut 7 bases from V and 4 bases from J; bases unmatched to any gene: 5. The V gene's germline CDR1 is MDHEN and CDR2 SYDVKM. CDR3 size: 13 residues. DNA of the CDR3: TGTGCCAGCATTGAGGGACAGGGTTACGAGCAGTACTTC. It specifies CASIEGQGYEQYF.

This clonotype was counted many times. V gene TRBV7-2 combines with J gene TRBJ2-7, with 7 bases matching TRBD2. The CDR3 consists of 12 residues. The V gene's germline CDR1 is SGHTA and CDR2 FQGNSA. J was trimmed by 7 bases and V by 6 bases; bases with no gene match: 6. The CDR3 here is CASSSVGREQYF. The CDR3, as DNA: TGTGCCAGCAGTTCTGTCGGGAGGGAGCAGTACTTC.

CDR3 loop: CASSPRTGLFNYGYTF. In DNA, the CDR3 is TGTGCCAGCAGCCCGCGGACAGGCCTCTTTAACTATGGCTACACCTTC. The V and J genes are TRBV13 and TRBJ1-2; TRBD1 matches at 7 bases. The V segment lost 5 bases and the J segment 1 base; nucleotides outside the gene matches: 10. Germline assignment: CDR1 PRHDT and CDR2 FYEKMQ (reference sequence). There are 16 residues in the CDR3.

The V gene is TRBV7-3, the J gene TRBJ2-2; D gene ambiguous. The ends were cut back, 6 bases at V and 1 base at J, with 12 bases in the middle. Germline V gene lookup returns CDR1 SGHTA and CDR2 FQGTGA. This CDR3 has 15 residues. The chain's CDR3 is CASRHGRMNTGELFF. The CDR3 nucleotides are TGTGCCAGCAGGCATGGCAGGATGAACACCGGGGAGCTGTTTTTT. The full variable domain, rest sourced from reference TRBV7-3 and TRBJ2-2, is GAGVSQTPSNKVTEKGKYVELRCDPISGHTALYWYRQSLGQGPEFLIYFQGTGAADDSGLPNDRFFAVRPEGSVSTLKIQRTERGDSAVYLCASRHGRMNTGELFFGEGSRLTVL.

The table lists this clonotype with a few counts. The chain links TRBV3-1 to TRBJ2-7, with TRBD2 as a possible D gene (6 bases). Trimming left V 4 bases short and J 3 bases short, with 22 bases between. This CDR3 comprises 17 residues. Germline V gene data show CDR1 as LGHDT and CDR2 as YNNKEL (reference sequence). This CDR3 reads CASSPPAPRRGHYEQYF. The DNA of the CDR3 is TGTGCCAGCAGCCCCCCGGCACCTAGGCGGGGCCACTACGAGCAGTACTTC.

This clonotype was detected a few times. The CDR3 nucleotides read TGTGCCACTGAAGAGACCAGATATAGCAATCAGCCCCAGCATTTT. Translating gives CATEETRYSNQPQHF. The chain uses TRBV19 and TRBJ1-5; no firm D call. The CDR3 has 15 residues. The V gene lost 10 bases and the J gene lost 0 bases, with 16 bases spanning the gap. CDR1 is LNHDA and CDR2 is SQIVND in the germline V gene (reference sequence).

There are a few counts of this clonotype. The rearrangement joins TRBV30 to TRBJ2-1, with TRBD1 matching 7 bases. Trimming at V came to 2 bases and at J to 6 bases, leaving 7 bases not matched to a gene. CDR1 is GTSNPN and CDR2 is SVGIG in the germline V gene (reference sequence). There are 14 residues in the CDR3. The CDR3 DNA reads TGTGCCTGGAGTTTAGGACAGGCGCTCAATGAGCAGTTCTTC. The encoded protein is CAWSLGQALNEQFF.

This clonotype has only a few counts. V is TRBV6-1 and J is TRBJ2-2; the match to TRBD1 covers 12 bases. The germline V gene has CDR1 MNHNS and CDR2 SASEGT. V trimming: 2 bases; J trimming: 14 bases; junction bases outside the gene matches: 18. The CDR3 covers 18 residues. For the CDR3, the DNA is TGTGCCAGCAGTGAATTGTCTCCGGGACAGGGGGCTTCGCGGCGCCTGTTTTTT. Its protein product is CASSELSPGQGASRRLFF.